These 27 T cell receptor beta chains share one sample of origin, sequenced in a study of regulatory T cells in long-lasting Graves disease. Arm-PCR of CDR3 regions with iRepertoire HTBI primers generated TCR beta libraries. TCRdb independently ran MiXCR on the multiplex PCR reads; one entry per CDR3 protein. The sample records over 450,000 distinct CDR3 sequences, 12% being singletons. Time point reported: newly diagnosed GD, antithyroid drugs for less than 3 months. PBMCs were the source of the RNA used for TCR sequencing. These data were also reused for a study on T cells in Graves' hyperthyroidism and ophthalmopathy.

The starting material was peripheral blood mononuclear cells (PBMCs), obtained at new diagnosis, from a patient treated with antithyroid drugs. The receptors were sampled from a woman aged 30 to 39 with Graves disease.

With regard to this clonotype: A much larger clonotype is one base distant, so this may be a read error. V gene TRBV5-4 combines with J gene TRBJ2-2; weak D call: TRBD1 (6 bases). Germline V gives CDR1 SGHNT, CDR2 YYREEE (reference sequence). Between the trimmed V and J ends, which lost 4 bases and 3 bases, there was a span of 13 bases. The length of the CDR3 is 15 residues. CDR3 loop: CASSQPDRHTGELFF. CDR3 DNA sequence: TGTGCCAGCAGCCAACCCGACAGGCACACCGGGGAGCTGTTTTTT.

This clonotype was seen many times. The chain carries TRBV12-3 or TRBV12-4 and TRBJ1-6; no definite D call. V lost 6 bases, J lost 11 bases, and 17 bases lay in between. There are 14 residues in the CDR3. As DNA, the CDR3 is TGTGCCAGCAGCTTACAACGTGGAGTTGCACCCCTCCACTTT. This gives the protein CASSLQRGVAPLHF.

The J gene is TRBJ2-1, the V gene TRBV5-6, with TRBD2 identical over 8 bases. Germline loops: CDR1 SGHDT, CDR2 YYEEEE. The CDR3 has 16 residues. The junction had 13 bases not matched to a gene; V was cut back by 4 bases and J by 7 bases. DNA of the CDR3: TGTGCCAGCAGCCCGGGGGGGGGGACTCTGGTAAATGAGCAGTTCTTC. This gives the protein CASSPGGGTLVNEQFF.

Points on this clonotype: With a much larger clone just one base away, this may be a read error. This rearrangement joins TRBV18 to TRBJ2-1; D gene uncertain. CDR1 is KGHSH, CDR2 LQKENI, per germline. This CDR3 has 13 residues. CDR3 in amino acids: CASSQSHGDEHFF. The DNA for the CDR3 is TGTGCCAGCTCCCAGTCTCACGGCGATGAGCACTTCTTC.

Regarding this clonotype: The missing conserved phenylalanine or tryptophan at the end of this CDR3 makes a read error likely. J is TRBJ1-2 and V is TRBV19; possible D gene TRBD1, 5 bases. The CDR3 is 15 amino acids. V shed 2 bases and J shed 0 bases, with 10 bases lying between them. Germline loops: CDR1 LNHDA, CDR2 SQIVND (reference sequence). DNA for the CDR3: TGTGCCAGTAGTATATCTGGACAACCTAACTATGGCTACACCTTA. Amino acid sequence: CASSISGQPNYGYTL.

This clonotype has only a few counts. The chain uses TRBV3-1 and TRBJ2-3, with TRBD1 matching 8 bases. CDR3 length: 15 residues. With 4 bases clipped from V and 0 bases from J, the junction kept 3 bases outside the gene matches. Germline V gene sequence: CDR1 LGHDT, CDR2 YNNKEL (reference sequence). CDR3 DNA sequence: TGTGCCAGCAGCCGGAGGGACAGGAGCACAGATACGCAGTATTTT. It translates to CASSRRDRSTDTQYF.

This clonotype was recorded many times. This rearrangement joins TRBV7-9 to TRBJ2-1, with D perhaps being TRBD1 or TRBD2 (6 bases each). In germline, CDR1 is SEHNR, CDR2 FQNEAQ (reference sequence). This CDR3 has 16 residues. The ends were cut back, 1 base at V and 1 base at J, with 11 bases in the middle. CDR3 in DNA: TGTGCCAGCAGCTTAGAAGGAGGGGGGTCCTACAATGAGCAGTTCTTC. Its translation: CASSLEGGGSYNEQFF. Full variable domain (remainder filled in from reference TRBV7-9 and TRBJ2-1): DTGVSQNPRHKITKRGQNVTFRCDPISEHNRLYWYRQTLGQGPEFLTYFQNEAQLEKSRLLSDRFSAERPKGSFSTLEIQRTEQGDSAMYLCASSLEGGGSYNEQFFGPGTRLTVL.

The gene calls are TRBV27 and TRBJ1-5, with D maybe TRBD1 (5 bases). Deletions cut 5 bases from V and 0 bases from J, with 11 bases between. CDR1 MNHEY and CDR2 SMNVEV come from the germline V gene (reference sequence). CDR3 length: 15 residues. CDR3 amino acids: CASSRGGVSNQPQHF. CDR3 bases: TGTGCCAGCAGTCGGGGCGGGGTTAGCAATCAGCCCCAGCATTTT.

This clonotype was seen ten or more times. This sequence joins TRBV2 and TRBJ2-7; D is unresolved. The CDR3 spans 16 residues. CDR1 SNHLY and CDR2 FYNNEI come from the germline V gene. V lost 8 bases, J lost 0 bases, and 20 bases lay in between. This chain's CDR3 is CASASLLGRSSYEQYF. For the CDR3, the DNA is TGTGCCAGCGCCTCCCTCTTGGGCCGAAGCTCCTACGAGCAGTACTTC.

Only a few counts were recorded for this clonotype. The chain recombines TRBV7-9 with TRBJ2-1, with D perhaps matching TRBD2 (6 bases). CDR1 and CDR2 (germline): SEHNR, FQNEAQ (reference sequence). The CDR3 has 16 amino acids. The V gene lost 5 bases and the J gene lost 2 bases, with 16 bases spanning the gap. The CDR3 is CASSPLGGPAYNEQFF. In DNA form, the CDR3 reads TGTGCCAGCAGCCCATTGGGGGGTCCGGCCTACAATGAGCAGTTCTTC.

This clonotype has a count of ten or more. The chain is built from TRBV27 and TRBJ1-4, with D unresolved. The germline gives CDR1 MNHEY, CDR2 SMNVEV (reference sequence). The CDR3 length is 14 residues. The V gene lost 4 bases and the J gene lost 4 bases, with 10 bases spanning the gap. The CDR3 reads CASSSTGSNEKLFF. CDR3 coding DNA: TGTGCCAGCAGTTCTACCGGGAGTAATGAAAAACTGTTTTTT.

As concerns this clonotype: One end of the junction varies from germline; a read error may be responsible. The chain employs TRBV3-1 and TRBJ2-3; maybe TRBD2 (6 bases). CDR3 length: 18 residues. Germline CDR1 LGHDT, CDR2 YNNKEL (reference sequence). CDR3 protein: CASSQDPEGARITDSQYF. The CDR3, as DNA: TGTGCCAGCAGCCAAGATCCGGAGGGCGCTAGAATCACAGATTCGCAGTATTTT.

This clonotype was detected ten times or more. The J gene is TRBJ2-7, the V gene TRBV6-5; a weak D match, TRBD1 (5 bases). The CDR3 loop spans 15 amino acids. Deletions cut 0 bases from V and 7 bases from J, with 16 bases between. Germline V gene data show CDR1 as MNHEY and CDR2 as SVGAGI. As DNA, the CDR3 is TGTGCCAGCAGTTACTCGACTGGGGCAGAAGGGGAGCAGTACTTC. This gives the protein CASSYSTGAEGEQYF.

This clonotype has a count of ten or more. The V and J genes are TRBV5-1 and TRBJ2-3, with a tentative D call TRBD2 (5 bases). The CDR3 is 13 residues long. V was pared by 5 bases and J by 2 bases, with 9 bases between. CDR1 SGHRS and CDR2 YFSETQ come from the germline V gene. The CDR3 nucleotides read TGCGCCAGCAGGGCGGGTTCCACAGATACGCAGTATTTT. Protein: CASRAGSTDTQYF.

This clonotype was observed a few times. For the CDR3, the DNA is TGTGCCAGCAGCCCGGTGGTGTGGGGGACAGGGCACTACGAGCAGTACTTC. Translated, it gives CASSPVVWGTGHYEQYF. The rearrangement joins TRBV5-6 to TRBJ2-7; 9 bases are a match to TRBD1. The ends lost 4 bases at V and 3 bases at J; junction bases unmatched: 14. There are 17 residues in the CDR3. Germline-derived CDR1 and CDR2 are SGHDT and YYEEEE.

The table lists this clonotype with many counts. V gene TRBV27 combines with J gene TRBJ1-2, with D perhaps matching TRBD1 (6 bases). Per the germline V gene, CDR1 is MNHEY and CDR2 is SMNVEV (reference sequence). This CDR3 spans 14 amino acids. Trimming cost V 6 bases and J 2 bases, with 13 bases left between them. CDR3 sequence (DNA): TGTGCCAGCAGGGCCCGAAGGGGGAACTATGGCTACACCTTC. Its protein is CASRARRGNYGYTF.

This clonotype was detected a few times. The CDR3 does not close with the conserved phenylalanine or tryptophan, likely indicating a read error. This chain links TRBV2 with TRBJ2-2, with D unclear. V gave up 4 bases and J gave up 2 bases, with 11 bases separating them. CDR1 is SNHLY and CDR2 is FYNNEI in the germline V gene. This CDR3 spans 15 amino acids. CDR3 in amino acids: CASSAKTHNTGELFL. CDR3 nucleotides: TGTGCCAGCAGTGCAAAGACCCATAACACCGGGGAGCTGTTTCTT.

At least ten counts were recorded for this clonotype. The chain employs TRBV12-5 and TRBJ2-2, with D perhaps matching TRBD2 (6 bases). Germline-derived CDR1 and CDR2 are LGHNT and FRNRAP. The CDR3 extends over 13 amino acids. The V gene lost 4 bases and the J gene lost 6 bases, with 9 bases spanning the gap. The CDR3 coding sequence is TGTGCTAGTGGTTCTCAGCGGGCCGGGGAGCTGTTTTTT. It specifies CASGSQRAGELFF.

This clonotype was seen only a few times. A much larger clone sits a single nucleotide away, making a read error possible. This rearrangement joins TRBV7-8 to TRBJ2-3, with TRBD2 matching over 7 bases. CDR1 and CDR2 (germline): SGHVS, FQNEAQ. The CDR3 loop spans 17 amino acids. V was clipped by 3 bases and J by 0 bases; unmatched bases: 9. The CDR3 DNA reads TGTGCCAGCAGCTTCCGATCGGCGGGAGCCAGCACAGATACGCAGTATTTT. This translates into CASSFRSAGASTDTQYF.

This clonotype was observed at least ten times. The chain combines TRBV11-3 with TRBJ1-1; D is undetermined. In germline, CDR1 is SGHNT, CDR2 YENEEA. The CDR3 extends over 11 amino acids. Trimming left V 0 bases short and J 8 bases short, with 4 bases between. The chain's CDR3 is CASSLELEAFF. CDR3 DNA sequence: TGTGCCAGCAGCTTAGAGCTGGAAGCTTTCTTT. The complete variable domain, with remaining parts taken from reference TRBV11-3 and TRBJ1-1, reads EAGVVQSPRYKIIEKKQPVAFWCNPISGHNTLYWYLQNLGQGPELLIRYENEEAVDDSQLPKDRFSAERLKGVDSTLKIQPAELGDSAVYLCASSLELEAFFGQGTRLTVV.

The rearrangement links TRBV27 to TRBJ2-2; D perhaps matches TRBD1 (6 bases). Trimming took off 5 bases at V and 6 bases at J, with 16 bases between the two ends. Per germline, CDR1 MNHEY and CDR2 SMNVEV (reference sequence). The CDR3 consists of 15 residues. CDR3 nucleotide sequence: TGTGCCAGCAGTAGGGTGGGGGCGCAACCCGGGGAGCTGTTTTTT. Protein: CASSRVGAQPGELFF.

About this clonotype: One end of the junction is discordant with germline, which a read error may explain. Here the CDR3 reads CSARDPKSGGLNF. CDR3 in DNA: TGCAGTGCTAGAGATCCAAAATCGGGGGGACTGAACTTC. The chain is built from TRBV20-1 and TRBJ2-5; TRBD2 matches 7 bases. The CDR3 contains 13 residues. Per the germline V gene, CDR1 is DFQATT and CDR2 is SNEGSKA (reference sequence).

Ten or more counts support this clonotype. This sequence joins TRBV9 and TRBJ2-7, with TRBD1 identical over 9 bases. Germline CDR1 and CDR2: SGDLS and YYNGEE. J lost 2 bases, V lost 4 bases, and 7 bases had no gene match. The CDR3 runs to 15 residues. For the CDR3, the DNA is TGTGCCAGCAGCCGGACAGGGGCGGTACCCTACGAGCAGTACTTC. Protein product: CASSRTGAVPYEQYF.

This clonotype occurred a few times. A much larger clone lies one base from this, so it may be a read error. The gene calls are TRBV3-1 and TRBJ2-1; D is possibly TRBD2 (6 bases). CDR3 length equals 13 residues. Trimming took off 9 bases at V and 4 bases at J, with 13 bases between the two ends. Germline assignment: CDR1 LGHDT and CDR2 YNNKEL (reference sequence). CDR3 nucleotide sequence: TGTGCCAGTATTAGGGGACTTTACAATGAGCAGTTCTTC. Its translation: CASIRGLYNEQFF.

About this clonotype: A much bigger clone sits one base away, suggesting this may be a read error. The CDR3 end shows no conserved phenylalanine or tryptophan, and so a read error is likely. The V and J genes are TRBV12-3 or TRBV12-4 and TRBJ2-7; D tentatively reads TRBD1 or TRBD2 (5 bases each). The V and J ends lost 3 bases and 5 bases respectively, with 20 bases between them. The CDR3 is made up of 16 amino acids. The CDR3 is CASSLGVSGLLNEQYL. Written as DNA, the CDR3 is TGTGCCAGCAGTTTGGGGGTTTCTGGGCTACTGAACGAGCAGTACCTC.

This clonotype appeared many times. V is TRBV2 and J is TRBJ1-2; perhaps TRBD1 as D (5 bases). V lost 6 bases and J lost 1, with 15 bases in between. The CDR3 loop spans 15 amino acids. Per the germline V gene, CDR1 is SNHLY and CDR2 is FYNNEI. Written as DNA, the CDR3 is TGTGCCAGCAGCCCCCGACCTGGGGGTAACTATGGCTACACCTTC. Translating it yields CASSPRPGGNYGYTF.

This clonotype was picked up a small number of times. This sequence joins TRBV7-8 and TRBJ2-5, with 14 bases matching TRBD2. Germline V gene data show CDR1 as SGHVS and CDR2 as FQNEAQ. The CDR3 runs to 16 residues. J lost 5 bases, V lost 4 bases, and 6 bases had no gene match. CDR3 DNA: TGTGCCAGCAGCTCCAGGGGACTAGCGGGAGTGGAGACCCAGTACTTC. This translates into CASSSRGLAGVETQYF. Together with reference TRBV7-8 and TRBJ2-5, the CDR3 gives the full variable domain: GAGVSQSPRYKVAKRGQDVALRCDPISGHVSLFWYQQALGQGPEFLTYFQNEAQLDKSGLPSDRFFAERPEGSVSTLKIQRTQQEDSAVYLCASSSRGLAGVETQYFGPGTRLLVL.